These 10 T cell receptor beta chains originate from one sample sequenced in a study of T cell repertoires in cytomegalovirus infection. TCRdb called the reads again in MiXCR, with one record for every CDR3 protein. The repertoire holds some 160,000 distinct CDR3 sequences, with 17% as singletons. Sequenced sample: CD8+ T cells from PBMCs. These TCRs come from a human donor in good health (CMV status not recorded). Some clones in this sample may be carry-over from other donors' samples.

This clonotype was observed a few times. The CDR3 here is CASSLLAKAFF. The CDR3 DNA reads as TGTGCCAGCAGTTTATTGGCGAAAGCTTTCTTT. The V gene is TRBV28, the J gene TRBJ1-1, with D unclear. Looked up from germline, CDR1 is MDHEN and CDR2 is SYDVKM. Trimming cost V 1 base and J 9 bases, with 6 bases left between them. The CDR3 covers 11 residues.

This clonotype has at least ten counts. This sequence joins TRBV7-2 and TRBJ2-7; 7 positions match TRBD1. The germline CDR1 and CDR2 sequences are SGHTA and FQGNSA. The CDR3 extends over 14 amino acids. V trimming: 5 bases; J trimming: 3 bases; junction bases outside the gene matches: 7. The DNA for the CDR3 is TGTGCCAGCAGCCATCCGACAGGGAACTACGAGCAGTACTTC. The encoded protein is CASSHPTGNYEQYF.

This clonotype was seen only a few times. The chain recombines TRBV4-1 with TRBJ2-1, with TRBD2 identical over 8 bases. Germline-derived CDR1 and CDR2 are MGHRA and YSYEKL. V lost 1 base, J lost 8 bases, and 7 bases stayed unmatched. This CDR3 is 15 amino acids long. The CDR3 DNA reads TGCGCCAGCAGCCAAGTACTAGCGGTTTATGATGAGCAGTTCTTC. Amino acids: CASSQVLAVYDEQFF.

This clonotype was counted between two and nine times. The CDR3 nucleotides are TGCAGCGCTGGAAGAGTCGACAGGGGGCTCACCGGGGAGCTGTTTTTT. This encodes CSAGRVDRGLTGELFF. The chain joins TRBV29-1 to TRBJ2-2, with TRBD1 identical over 10 bases. The CDR3 length is 16 residues. V trimming: 7 bases; J trimming: 4 bases; junction bases outside the gene matches: 12. Germline V gene lookup returns CDR1 SQVTM and CDR2 ANQGSEA.

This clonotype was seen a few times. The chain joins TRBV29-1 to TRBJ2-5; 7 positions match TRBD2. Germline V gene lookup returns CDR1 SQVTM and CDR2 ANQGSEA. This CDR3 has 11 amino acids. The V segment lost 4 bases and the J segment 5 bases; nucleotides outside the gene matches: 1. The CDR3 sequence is CSVVGGETQYF. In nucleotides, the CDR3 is TGCAGCGTTGTCGGGGGGGAGACCCAGTACTTC. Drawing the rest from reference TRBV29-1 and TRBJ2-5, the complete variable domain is SAVISQKPSRDICQRGTSLTIQCQVDSQVTMMFWYRQQPGQSLTLIATANQGSEATYESGFVIDKFPISRPNLTFSTLTVSNMSPEDSSIYLCSVVGGETQYFGPGTRLLVL.

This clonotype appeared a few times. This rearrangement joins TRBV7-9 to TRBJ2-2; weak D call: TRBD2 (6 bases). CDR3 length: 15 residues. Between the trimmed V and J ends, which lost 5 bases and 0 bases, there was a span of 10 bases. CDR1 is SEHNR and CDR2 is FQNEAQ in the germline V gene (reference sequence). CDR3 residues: CASSPTSSNTGELFF. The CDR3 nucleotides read TGTGCCAGCAGCCCGACTAGTTCGAACACCGGGGAGCTGTTTTTT.

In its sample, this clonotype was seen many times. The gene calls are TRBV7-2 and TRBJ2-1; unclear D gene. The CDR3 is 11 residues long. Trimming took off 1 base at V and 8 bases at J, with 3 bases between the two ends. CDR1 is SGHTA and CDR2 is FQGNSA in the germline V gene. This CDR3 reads CASSLGHEQFF. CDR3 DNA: TGTGCCAGCAGCTTAGGGCATGAGCAGTTCTTC.

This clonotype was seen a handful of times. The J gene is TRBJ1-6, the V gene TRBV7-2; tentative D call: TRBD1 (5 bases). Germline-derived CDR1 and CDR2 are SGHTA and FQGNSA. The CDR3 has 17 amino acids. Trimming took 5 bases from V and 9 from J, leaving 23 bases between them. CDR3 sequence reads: CASSDPTGRVLGSPLHF. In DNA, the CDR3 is TGTGCCAGCAGCGACCCCACGGGCAGGGTGCTCGGTTCACCCCTCCACTTT.

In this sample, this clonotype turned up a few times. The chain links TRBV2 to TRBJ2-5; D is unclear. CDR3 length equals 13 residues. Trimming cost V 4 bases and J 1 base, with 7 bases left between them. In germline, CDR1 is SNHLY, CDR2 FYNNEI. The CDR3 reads CASSVNFQETQYF. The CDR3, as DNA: TGTGCCAGCAGTGTTAACTTCCAAGAGACCCAGTACTTC.

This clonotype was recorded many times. Here the CDR3 reads CASSQDGRDYEQYF. CDR3 DNA sequence: TGCGCCAGCAGCCAAGACGGGCGGGATTACGAGCAGTACTTC. The J gene is TRBJ2-7, the V gene TRBV4-1; TRBD2 is a possible D gene (6 bases). V lost 0 bases, J lost 4 bases, and 10 bases lay in between. Germline V lookup: CDR1 MGHRA, CDR2 YSYEKL. This CDR3 has 14 residues.